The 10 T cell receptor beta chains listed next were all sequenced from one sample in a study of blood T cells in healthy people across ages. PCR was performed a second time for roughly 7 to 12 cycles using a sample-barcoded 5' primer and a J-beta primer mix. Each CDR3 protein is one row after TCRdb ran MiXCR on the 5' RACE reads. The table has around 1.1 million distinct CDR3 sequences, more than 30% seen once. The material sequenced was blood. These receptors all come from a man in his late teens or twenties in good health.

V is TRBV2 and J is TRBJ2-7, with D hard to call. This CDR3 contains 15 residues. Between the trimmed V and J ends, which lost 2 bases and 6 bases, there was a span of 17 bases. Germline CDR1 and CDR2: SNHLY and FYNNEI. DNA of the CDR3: TGTGCCAGCAGTGAAAGAAGTAGTGGGTCTGGCGAGCAGTACTTC. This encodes CASSERSSGSGEQYF.

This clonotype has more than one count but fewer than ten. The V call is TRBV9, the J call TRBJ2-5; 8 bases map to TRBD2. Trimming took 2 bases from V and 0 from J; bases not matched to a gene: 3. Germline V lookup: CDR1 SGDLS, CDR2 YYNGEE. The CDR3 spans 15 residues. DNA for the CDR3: TGTGCCAGCAGCGTTGGTAGCGGGGACCAAGAGACCCAGTACTTC. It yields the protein CASSVGSGDQETQYF.

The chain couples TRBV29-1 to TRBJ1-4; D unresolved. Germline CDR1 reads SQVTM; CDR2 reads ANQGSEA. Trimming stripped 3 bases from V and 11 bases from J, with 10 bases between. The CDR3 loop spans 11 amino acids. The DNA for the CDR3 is TGCAGCGTTGAGGTGGGGAAGAAACTGTTTTTT. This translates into CSVEVGKKLFF.

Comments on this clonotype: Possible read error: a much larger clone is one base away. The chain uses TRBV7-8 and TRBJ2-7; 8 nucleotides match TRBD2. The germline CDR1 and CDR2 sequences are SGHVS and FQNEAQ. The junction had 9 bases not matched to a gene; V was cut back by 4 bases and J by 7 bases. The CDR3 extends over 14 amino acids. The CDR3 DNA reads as TGTGCCAGCAGCTCGGGACTAGTGTTCAATGAGCAGTACTTC. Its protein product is CASSSGLVFNEQYF.

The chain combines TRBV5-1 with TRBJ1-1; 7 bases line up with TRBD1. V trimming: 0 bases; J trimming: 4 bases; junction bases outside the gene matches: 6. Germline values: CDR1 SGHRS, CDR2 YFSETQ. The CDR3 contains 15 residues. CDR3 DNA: TGCGCCAGCAGCTTGGAGGTACAGGGGATCACTGAAGCTTTCTTT. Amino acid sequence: CASSLEVQGITEAFF.

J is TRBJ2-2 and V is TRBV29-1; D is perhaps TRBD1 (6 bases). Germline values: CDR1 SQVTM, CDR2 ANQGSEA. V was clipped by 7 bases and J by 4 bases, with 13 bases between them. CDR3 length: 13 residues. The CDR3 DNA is TGCAGCGCAGCTATAGGGGGCACCGGGGAGCTGTTTTTT. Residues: CSAAIGGTGELFF.

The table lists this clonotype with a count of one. The CDR3 nucleotides are TGCGCCAGCAGCCAAGCCAGGGGGCGTGAGCAGTACTTC. It encodes CASSQARGREQYF. This chain uses TRBV4-3 with TRBJ2-5; 8 bases are shared with TRBD1. The length of the CDR3 is 13 residues. Per germline, CDR1 LGHNA and CDR2 YSLEER. The V gene end was trimmed by 1 base and the J gene end by 11 bases; junction bases not matched to a gene: 6.

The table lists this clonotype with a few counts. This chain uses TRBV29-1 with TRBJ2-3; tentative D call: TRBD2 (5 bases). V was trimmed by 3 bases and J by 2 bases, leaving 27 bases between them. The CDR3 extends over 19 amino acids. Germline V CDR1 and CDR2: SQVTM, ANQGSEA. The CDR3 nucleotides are TGCAGCGTTGACTCCTGTGGAGGTCGGCCCGTCTGCTACACAGATACGCAGTATTTT. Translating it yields CSVDSCGGRPVCYTDTQYF.

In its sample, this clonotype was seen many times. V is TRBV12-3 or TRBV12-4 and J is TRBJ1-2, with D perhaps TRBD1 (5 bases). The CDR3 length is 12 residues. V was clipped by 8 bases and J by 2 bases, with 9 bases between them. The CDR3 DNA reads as TGTGCCAGCCAAGGGGCGAACTATGGCTACACCTTC. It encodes CASQGANYGYTF.

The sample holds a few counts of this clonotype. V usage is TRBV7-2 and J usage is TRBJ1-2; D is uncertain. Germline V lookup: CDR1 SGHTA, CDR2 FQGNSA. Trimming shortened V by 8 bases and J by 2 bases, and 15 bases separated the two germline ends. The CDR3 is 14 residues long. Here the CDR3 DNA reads TGTGCCAGCGCCTTGAGTACAGTGAACTATGGCTACACCTTC. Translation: CASALSTVNYGYTF.